This section outlines one TCR beta chain sequence together with its context. The antigen remains unidentified. The data were obtained in a study of radiation and T cells in renal cell carcinoma. Study background: Nephrectomy followed 15 Gy stereotactic body radiation by 4 weeks. Points from the study as a whole: In blood, top tumor clones expanded by 2 weeks, shrinking by 4.

As to time point: blood 2 weeks post-SBRT. Treatment described: 15 Gy SBRT to primary tumor, nephrectomy 4 weeks later. The tumor was a clear cell renal cell carcinoma. Profiling relied on immunoSEQ multiplex PCR, and the TCRdb table lists in-frame clones only, not all of them. The sample has about 130,000 clones, around 80% seen once. Germline V gene lookup returns CDR1 SNHLY and CDR2 FYNNEI. This CDR3 has 11 amino acids. V was clipped by 5 bases and J by 6 bases, with 8 bases between them. This rearrangement joins TRBV2 to TRBJ2-7, with a tentative D call TRBD1 (5 bases). The receptor was isolated from a man in his forties or fifties with renal cell carcinoma. The sequencing used blood, collected from a patient whose treatment included radiotherapy and nephrectomy. The CDR3 protein is CASSTGGEQYF. The DNA for the CDR3 is TGTGCCAGCAGTACAGGTGGCGAGCAGTACTTC. The entire variable domain, with the rest obtained from reference TRBV2 and TRBJ2-7, is as follows: EPEVTQTPSHQVTQMGQEVILRCVPISNHLYFYWYRQILGQKVEFLVSFYNNEISEKSEIFDDQFSVERPDGSNFTLKIRSTKLEDSAMYFCASSTGGEQYFGPGTRLTVT.